The source of this T cell receptor beta chain is a study of T cell clusters in autoimmune cytopenias. The study's findings and limits: Physiological T cell clusters of healthy donors were apparently absent in primary autoimmune cytopenia patients.

The CDR3 has 13 residues. The germline V gene encodes CDR1 MNHEY and CDR2 SVGAGI. TRB was amplified by touch-down multiplex PCR, primer pools A and B combined. TCRdb re-analyzed the multiplex PCR reads; it lists each CDR3 protein once, without DNA. This sample carries about 11,000 distinct CDR3 sequences, with under 40% going to the ten biggest clones. TRB was amplified from approximately 250 ng of peripheral blood genomic DNA per sample. As for this clonotype: Its target is not known.

This sample was shared with a second study, whose subject was T cell repertoires in aging, cancer and after chemotherapy. That study reports: Repeat sampling of healthy donors over several months to years showed clear clonal overlap. About 8.1 million TCR reads made up the full dataset.

This TCR derives from a human donor in good health. This chain links TRBV6-5 with TRBJ1-1; TCRdb proposes TRBD1, but this gene call is untestable without DNA. Sequencing input: peripheral blood. The chain's CDR3 is CASSYSGGTEAFF.